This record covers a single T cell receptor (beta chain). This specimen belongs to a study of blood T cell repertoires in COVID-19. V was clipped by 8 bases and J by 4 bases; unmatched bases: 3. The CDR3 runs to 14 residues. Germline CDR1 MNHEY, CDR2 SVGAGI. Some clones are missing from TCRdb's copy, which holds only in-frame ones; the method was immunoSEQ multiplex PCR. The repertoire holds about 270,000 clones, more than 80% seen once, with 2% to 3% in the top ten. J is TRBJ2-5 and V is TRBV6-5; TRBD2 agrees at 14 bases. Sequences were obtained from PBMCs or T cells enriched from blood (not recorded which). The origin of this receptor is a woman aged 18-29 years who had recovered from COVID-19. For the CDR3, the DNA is TGTGCCAGCCGGGGGACTAGCGGGGGAGAGACCCAGTACTTC. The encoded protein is CASRGTSGGETQYF.